This T cell receptor (beta chain) was documented in a study of blood T cell repertoires in COVID-19 (dated by TCRdb to about 2020). The study in broad terms: Samples covering the acute and convalescent phases of COVID-19 were provided by collaborators in the United States, Italy and Spain. The prospective study material was composed of cDNA or gDNA derived from T cells, B-cell-depleted T cells, or PBMCs. Deeply sampled blood TCRbeta repertoires from subjects exposed to, actively infected with, or recovered from COVID-19 were included in the dataset. A freely available public database, intended as a resource for researchers studying the immune response to SARS-CoV-2, is where the repertoires were released. Where HLA class I and class II types were available, the types were taken from metadata supplied by the sample provider, not from assay-based typing. Nearly every sample came with metadata listing a de-identified subject ID, COVID-19 status, age in years and sex. The samples were drawn from the first 160 participants of the ongoing ImmuneRACE study and from 1,200 or so subjects provided by 6 global collaborators. General findings and caveats noted by the study authors: The amount of clinical and demographic metadata varied by source and participant and was provided uncurated.

In regard to this clone: The antigen it recognizes is unknown. Base qualities are missing; no much larger clone stands one base away.

TCRbeta CDR3 regions were amplified from genomic DNA by means of the immunoSEQ Assay, a bias-controlled multiplex PCR. In the source study's methods: The number of nucleated cells in each sample was estimated by amplification of reference gene primers within the assay. Sequence reads were collapsed and filtered to measure the absolute abundance of every unique TCRbeta CDR3 rearrangement. For each sample, productive Simpson clonality was calculated as the square root of Simpson's diversity index across productive rearrangements. As stored in TCRdb, this immuneACCESS dataset retains in-frame rearrangements with V and J assigned. A fraction of the clones does not appear; measured against another copy, unresolved V genes explain less than half of the discrepancy, and the remainder lacks a known reason. V and J calls and clone size follow that table, whereas D and trimming were derived from the DNA. Recorded for this sample are 35,000 to 55,000 clones; about 85% of them occurred a single time. In total, the top ten clones hold less than 15% of the sample.

Whole blood was collected in K2EDTA tubes by collaborating institutions according to the institutions' own protocols. For TCRbeta analysis, collaborators shipped samples in one of three forms: frozen whole blood, isolated PBMCs, or DNA extracted from either of those sample types. The V end loses 2 bases and the J end loses 10 bases, and a stretch of 15 bases separates them. From the germline V gene, CDR1 is MNHEY and CDR2 is SVGAGI. The CDR3 spans 14 residues, from the cysteine through the phenylalanine. The DNA shown is the 42-base CDR3, in frame from base 1. Sequencing input: peripheral blood. The origin of this receptor is a woman in her sixties or seventies in a cohort sampled during active COVID-19. Here the chain combines TRBV6-5 and TRBJ2-1, with a weak D call of TRBD2 (6 bases match). This receptor has the CDR3 CASSYRDRAGEQFF. The sequenced DNA: TGTGCCAGCAGTTACCGGGACCGGGCGGGGGAGCAGTTCTTC.